The 32 T cell receptor beta chains below all came from one sample that was sequenced in a study of blood T cell repertoires in COVID-19. TCRdb keeps only in-frame clones here, not all; method: immunoSEQ multiplex PCR. The repertoire holds over 200,000 clones, with 80% to 85% as singletons. The sequenced sample consisted of PBMCs or T cells enriched from blood (not recorded which). Receptors were obtained from a woman in her forties who had recovered from COVID-19.

The V and J genes are TRBV9 and TRBJ2-5, with 7 bases aligning to TRBD1. CDR1 is SGDLS, CDR2 YYNGEE, per germline. With V trimmed by 0 bases and J by 4 bases, 0 bases remained unmatched. The CDR3 contains 13 residues. The CDR3 region is CASSVDRGETQYF. CDR3 sequence (DNA): TGTGCCAGCAGCGTAGACAGGGGAGAGACCCAGTACTTC. The whole variable domain, filled in from reference TRBV9 and TRBJ2-5, reads DSGVTQTPKHLITATGQRVTLRCSPRSGDLSVYWYQQSLDQGLQFLIQYYNGEERAKGNILERFSAQQFPDLHSELNLSSLELGDSALYFCASSVDRGETQYFGPGTRLLVL.

The chain joins TRBV5-1 to TRBJ1-2, with D perhaps matching TRBD1 (5 bases). Trimming took 6 bases from V and 5 from J, leaving 11 bases between them. Germline CDR1 and CDR2: SGHRS and YFSETQ. The CDR3 length is 12 residues. In DNA, the CDR3 is TGCGCCAGCACCGAGCCAGGGTATGGCTACACCTTC. Amino acids: CASTEPGYGYTF.

The chain has TRBV21-1 and TRBJ2-1; no DNA check was done on the table's D call, TRBD2. TRBV21-1 is a known pseudogene. The CDR3 sequence is 13 residues long. The CDR3 protein is CASSKTPGGVRLF. The CDR3 region has the DNA TGTGCCAGCAGCAAAACCCCGGGGGGCGTGCGACTCTTC.

V is TRBV4-3 and J is TRBJ2-2, with TRBD2 matching 10 bases. Unmatched junction bases numbered 7, after V lost 4 bases and J lost 5 bases. This CDR3 is 16 amino acids long. CDR1 is LGHNA and CDR2 is YSLEER in the germline V gene. The CDR3 loop reads CASSRSSGSWTGELFF. The CDR3 coding sequence is TGCGCCAGCAGCCGATCTAGCGGGAGTTGGACCGGGGAGCTGTTTTTT.

The table lists this clone with a count of one. The genes are TRBV7-9 and TRBJ1-4, with a tentative D call TRBD1 (6 bases). The CDR3 totals 16 residues. The V end was cut by 4 bases, the J end by 4 bases, with 16 bases between. Germline CDR1 and CDR2: SEHNR and FQNEAQ (reference sequence). In DNA form, the CDR3 reads TGTGCCAGCAGCTCTGGAGGTGGACAGTATAATGAAAAACTGTTTTTT. Translated, it gives CASSSGGGQYNEKLFF.

This clone was observed a few times. The chain couples TRBV5-1 to TRBJ2-2, with TRBD1 as a possible D gene (5 bases). With 0 bases removed from V and 4 bases from J, the gap between germline ends came to 19 bases. Per germline, CDR1 SGHRS and CDR2 YFSETQ. The CDR3 is 18 residues long. CDR3 DNA sequence: TGCGCCAGCAGCTTGGGTCTTCTTGGACATATCTCCACCGGGGAGCTGTTTTTT. Translated: CASSLGLLGHISTGELFF.

The chain carries TRBV5-6 and TRBJ2-5; 10 nucleotides align to TRBD1. The CDR3 loop spans 16 amino acids. V dropped 4 bases and J dropped 2; count of bases not matched to a gene: 8. In germline, CDR1 is SGHDT, CDR2 YYEEEE. The CDR3 reads CASSARTGGEQETQYF. CDR3 DNA: TGTGCCAGCAGCGCAAGGACAGGGGGGGAACAAGAGACCCAGTACTTC.

The chain has TRBV5-1 and TRBJ2-3; the D gene is possibly TRBD1 (5 bases). CDR1 is SGHRS and CDR2 is YFSETQ in the germline V gene. Trimming removed 0 bases from V and 4 bases from J, with 9 bases in between. The CDR3 runs to 14 residues. CDR3 residues: CASSLAEGADTQYF. As DNA, the CDR3 is TGCGCCAGCAGCTTGGCCGAAGGGGCAGATACGCAGTATTTT.

This clone was picked up a small number of times. V gene TRBV28 combines with J gene TRBJ2-7, with D tentatively TRBD1 (5 bases). Trimming pared 3 bases from V and 3 bases from J, leaving 9 bases between. CDR3 length equals 13 residues. In germline, CDR1 is MDHEN, CDR2 SYDVKM. CDR3 region: CASSLGRHYEQYF. The DNA of the CDR3 is TGTGCCAGCAGTTTGGGGCGGCACTACGAGCAGTACTTC.

In DNA form, the CDR3 reads TGTGCCACCAGCAGGGGAGGGACAGGGGTTCCCCACGAGCAGTACTTC. Its protein is CATSRGGTGVPHEQYF. This chain joins TRBV15 and TRBJ2-7, with TRBD1 matching over 10 bases. After removal of 3 bases from V and 5 bases from J, the junction contained 10 bases not matched to a gene. This CDR3 has 16 residues. Germline CDR1 reads LNHNV; CDR2 reads YYDKDF (reference sequence).

V is TRBV18 and J is TRBJ1-5, with D possibly being TRBD1 (6 bases). CDR3 length: 16 residues. Germline CDR1 reads KGHSH; CDR2 reads LQKENI. The V gene lost 5 bases and the J gene lost 0 bases, with 14 bases spanning the gap. CDR3 sequence reads: CASSSGGPYSNQPQHF. For the CDR3, the DNA is TGTGCCAGCTCAAGCGGGGGCCCCTATAGCAATCAGCCCCAGCATTTT.

The chain joins TRBV2 to TRBJ2-3, with D unclear. Germline CDR1 is SNHLY and CDR2 is FYNNEI. The CDR3 sequence is 15 residues long. V was trimmed by 7 bases and J by 0 bases, leaving 14 bases between them. The CDR3 DNA reads as TGTGCCAGCACCCATCTCGGAGAGAGCACAGATACGCAGTATTTT. It encodes CASTHLGESTDTQYF. The full variable domain, rest sourced from reference TRBV2 and TRBJ2-3, is EPEVTQTPSHQVTQMGQEVILRCVPISNHLYFYWYRQILGQKVEFLVSFYNNEISEKSEIFDDQFSVERPDGSNFTLKIRSTKLEDSAMYFCASTHLGESTDTQYFGPGTRLTVL.

This clone was seen only once. The chain links TRBV6-5 to TRBJ1-4; 7 positions agree with TRBD1. The ends lost 5 bases at V and 5 bases at J; junction bases unmatched: 5. The CDR3 has 14 amino acids. The germline CDR1 and CDR2 sequences are MNHEY and SVGAGI. The CDR3 protein is CASSTTGQNEKLFF. In DNA form, the CDR3 reads TGTGCCAGCAGTACAACGGGACAGAATGAAAAACTGTTTTTT.

V is TRBV30 and J is TRBJ1-4, with a weak D call TRBD1 (6 bases). Germline lookup yields CDR1 GTSNPN and CDR2 SVGIG (reference sequence). The length of the CDR3 is 13 residues. Trimming pared 1 base from V and 8 bases from J, leaving 11 bases between. CDR3 nucleotides: TGTGCCTGGAGTGGACAGGCATTGGAAAAACTGTTTTTT. This codes for CAWSGQALEKLFF. The full variable domain, with the rest looked up from reference TRBV30 and TRBJ1-4, is SQTIHQWPATLVQPVGSPLSLECTVEGTSNPNLYWYRQAAGRGLQLLFYSVGIGQISSEVPQNLSASRPQDRQFILSSKKLLLSDSGFYLCAWSGQALEKLFFGSGTQLSVL.

The rearrangement joins TRBV14 to TRBJ2-7; 9 nucleotides align to TRBD2. Germline-derived CDR1 and CDR2 are SGHDN and FVKESK. The CDR3 has 16 residues. Trimming removed 0 bases from V and 5 bases from J; junction bases left unmatched: 8. For the CDR3, the DNA is TGTGCCAGCAGCCAAGATCTTCTTAGCGGGAGAAACGAGCAGTACTTC. Protein sequence: CASSQDLLSGRNEQYF.

CDR3: CASGLLTGGWGYTF. Written as DNA, the CDR3 is TGTGCTAGTGGTCTTCTTACAGGGGGCTGGGGCTACACCTTC. This rearrangement joins TRBV12-5 to TRBJ1-2; TRBD1 matches 9 bases. V trimming: 5 bases; J trimming: 8 bases; junction bases outside the gene matches: 9. CDR1 and CDR2 from the germline V gene are LGHNT and FRNRAP. There are 14 residues in the CDR3.

This clone was recorded once. The J gene is TRBJ1-4, the V gene TRBV28, with D unclear. The CDR3 sequence is 13 residues long. Germline lookup yields CDR1 MDHEN and CDR2 SYDVKM. V was pared by 4 bases and J by 6 bases, with 9 bases between. The CDR3 DNA sequence: TGTGCCAGCAGTTCCGGCGGCTATGAAAAACTGTTTTTT. Protein sequence: CASSSGGYEKLFF.

CDR3: CASSPGTGKGAFF. The CDR3 DNA is TGTGCCAGCAGCCCCGGGACAGGGAAAGGAGCTTTCTTT. The rearrangement uses TRBV11-3 and TRBJ1-1; 9 bases line up with TRBD1. The CDR3 covers 13 residues. The V gene's germline CDR1 is SGHNT and CDR2 YENEEA. The V and J ends lost 5 bases and 10 bases, in that order; junction bases with no gene match: 8.

In its sample, this clone was seen a few times. Different DNA sequences within this sample yield the same CDR3. The V and J genes are TRBV19 and TRBJ2-2; no firm D call. V lost 5 bases to trimming and J lost 1 base, with 8 bases between them. There are 14 residues in the CDR3. The germline CDR1 and CDR2 sequences are LNHDA and SQIVND (reference sequence). CDR3 sequence (DNA): TGTGCCAGTAGTGTCGGAGAGAACACCGGGGAGCTGTTTTTT. This codes for CASSVGENTGELFF.

This chain uses TRBV4-1 with TRBJ1-1; D is unresolved. The CDR3 contains 15 residues. Trimming shortened V by 0 bases and J by 1 base, and 9 bases separated the two germline ends. Looked up from germline, CDR1 is MGHRA and CDR2 is YSYEKL. The CDR3 DNA follows: TGCGCCAGCAGCCAAGATCAGGTTTGGAACACTGAAGCTTTCTTT. It yields the protein CASSQDQVWNTEAFF.

The chain employs TRBV19 and TRBJ1-2, with D possibly matching TRBD1 (5 bases). The CDR3 length is 13 residues. Deletions cut 9 bases from V and 6 bases from J, with 17 bases between. Per germline, CDR1 LNHDA and CDR2 SQIVND (reference sequence). CDR3 sequence: CASLKVETDGYTF. The CDR3 nucleotides are TGTGCCAGCCTAAAGGTTGAGACAGATGGCTACACCTTC.

In DNA form, the CDR3 reads TGTGCCAGCAGCGTAGGAGGGACAGGGGAAGAGACCCAGTACTTC. Protein: CASSVGGTGEETQYF. This chain links TRBV9 with TRBJ2-5, with TRBD1 identical over 10 bases. The CDR3 consists of 15 residues. The germline V gene has CDR1 SGDLS and CDR2 YYNGEE. With 0 bases clipped from V and 3 bases from J, the junction kept 2 bases outside the gene matches.

The chain employs TRBV28 and TRBJ2-7, with D perhaps TRBD2 (6 bases). CDR3 size: 11 residues. The ends were cut back, 6 bases at V and 4 bases at J, with 7 bases in the middle. The germline gives CDR1 MDHEN, CDR2 SYDVKM. The CDR3 DNA reads as TGTGCCAGCAGGGAGGGTTACGAGCAGTACTTC. Its translation is CASREGYEQYF.

Only a few counts were recorded for this clone. The chain carries TRBV4-1 and TRBJ1-3; D is perhaps TRBD1 (6 bases). The CDR3 totals 16 residues. Trimming removed 1 base at V and 2 bases at J, with 12 bases between. Germline CDR1 reads MGHRA; CDR2 reads YSYEKL. CDR3 protein: CASSQVWGLTGNTIYF. The DNA for the CDR3 is TGCGCCAGCAGCCAAGTCTGGGGGCTAACTGGAAACACCATATATTTT.

V is TRBV11-2 and J is TRBJ2-1; D may be TRBD2 (6 bases). Deletions cut 4 bases from V and 6 bases from J, with 16 bases between. Germline lookup yields CDR1 SGHAT and CDR2 FQNNGV. The CDR3 extends over 15 amino acids. The CDR3 is CASSSREKRGNEQFF. The CDR3, as DNA: TGTGCCAGCAGCTCACGGGAGAAGAGAGGCAATGAGCAGTTCTTC.

The V and J genes are TRBV6-6 and TRBJ1-5, with 9 positions matching TRBD1. V dropped 6 bases and J dropped 0; count of bases not matched to a gene: 6. Germline V gene lookup returns CDR1 MNHNY and CDR2 SVGAGI (reference sequence). This CDR3 is 16 amino acids long. CDR3 in DNA: TGTGCCAGCAGCGGTCGGGACAGGGTTAGCAATCAGCCCCAGCATTTT. As protein: CASSGRDRVSNQPQHF.

The gene calls are TRBV5-4 and TRBJ2-1, with TRBD2 matching 7 bases. The CDR3 contains 15 residues. CDR1 is SGHNT and CDR2 is YYREEE in the germline V gene (reference sequence). V lost 1 base and J lost 2; bases outside the gene matches: 3. In nucleotides, the CDR3 is TGTGCCAGCAGCTTGTCTGCGGGGGCCTACAATGAGCAGTTCTTC. This translates into CASSLSAGAYNEQFF.

A word on this clone: The junction and the germline gene differ at one end; a read error may be behind it. This rearrangement joins TRBV7-8 to TRBJ1-2; no reliable D call. Germline V CDR1 and CDR2: SGHVS, FQNEAQ. The CDR3 extends over 13 amino acids. The CDR3 DNA reads as TGTGCCAGCAGCTTAGCGGTAAACTACGGCTACACCTTC. It translates to CASSLAVNYGYTF. The variable domain in full, completed from reference TRBV7-8 and TRBJ1-2, reads GAGVSQSPRYKVAKRGQDVALRCDPISGHVSLFWYQQALGQGPEFLTYFQNEAQLDKSGLPSDRFFAERPEGSVSTLKIQRTQQEDSAVYLCASSLAVNYGYTFGSGTRLTVV.

This sequence joins TRBV2 and TRBJ1-6; D unresolved. Trimming stripped 6 bases from V and 9 bases from J, with 15 bases between. CDR1 and CDR2 (germline): SNHLY, FYNNEI. This CDR3 has 14 amino acids. The CDR3 DNA reads as TGTGCCAGCAGGAGGGAAACCAAGGGTTCACCCCTCCACTTT. It yields the protein CASRRETKGSPLHF.

The chain uses TRBV7-9 and TRBJ2-1; TRBD2 is a possible D gene (6 bases). CDR1 and CDR2 (germline): SEHNR, FQNEAQ (reference sequence). The V and J ends lost 4 bases and 9 bases respectively, with 10 bases between them. The length of the CDR3 is 12 residues. The CDR3 spells CASSSAGLEQFF. The DNA for the CDR3 is TGTGCCAGCAGCTCCGCGGGACTTGAGCAGTTCTTC.

V and J are TRBV29-1 and TRBJ1-3; TRBD1 agrees at 11 bases. Germline loops: CDR1 SQVTM, CDR2 ANQGSEA. Trimming at V came to 0 bases and at J to 8 bases, leaving 6 bases not matched to a gene. This CDR3 region has 15 residues. CDR3 DNA sequence: TGCAGCGTTGAAGAGGGACAGGGGGGTAGACACACCATATATTTT. It specifies CSVEEGQGGRHTIYF.

The chain is built from TRBV25-1 and TRBJ2-5; D is perhaps TRBD1 (6 bases). Germline V CDR1 and CDR2: MGHDK, SYGVNS. This CDR3 has 14 residues. V was pared by 4 bases and J by 5 bases, with 14 bases between. CDR3 protein: CASSALQGTETQYF. The CDR3 DNA is TGTGCCAGCAGTGCTTTACAGGGTACGGAGACCCAGTACTTC.